Sequencing of this TCR beta chain was carried out in a study of PD-1 blockade in classical Hodgkin lymphoma. Study-wide results and limits: The study found complete responders had baseline diversity similar to newly diagnosed patients.

As concerns this clone: Antigen: not known.

Profiling relied on immunoSEQ multiplex PCR, and the TCRdb table lists in-frame clones only, not all of them. The data hold approximately 24,000 clones, with 70% to 85% observed a single time. Indicated time point: cycle 4 day 1 (C4D1), after 5 to 7 weeks of nivolumab. Autologous stem cell transplantation was followed by relapse in every patient, and brentuximab vedotin exposure varied. The receptor's source is a human donor with classical Hodgkin lymphoma. The material was peripheral blood mononuclear cells (PBMCs), obtained before the fourth cycle of nivolumab.

The CDR3: CASSPRKTSGDPYEQYF. CDR3 nucleotide sequence: TGTGCCAGCAGTCCACGAAAGACTAGCGGGGATCCCTACGAGCAGTACTTC. The rearrangement joins TRBV27 to TRBJ2-7, with TRBD2 matching 11 bases. J gave up 2 bases and V 5 bases, and 11 bases lay outside the gene matches. Germline V lookup: CDR1 MNHEY, CDR2 SMNVEV (reference sequence). This CDR3 spans 17 amino acids.